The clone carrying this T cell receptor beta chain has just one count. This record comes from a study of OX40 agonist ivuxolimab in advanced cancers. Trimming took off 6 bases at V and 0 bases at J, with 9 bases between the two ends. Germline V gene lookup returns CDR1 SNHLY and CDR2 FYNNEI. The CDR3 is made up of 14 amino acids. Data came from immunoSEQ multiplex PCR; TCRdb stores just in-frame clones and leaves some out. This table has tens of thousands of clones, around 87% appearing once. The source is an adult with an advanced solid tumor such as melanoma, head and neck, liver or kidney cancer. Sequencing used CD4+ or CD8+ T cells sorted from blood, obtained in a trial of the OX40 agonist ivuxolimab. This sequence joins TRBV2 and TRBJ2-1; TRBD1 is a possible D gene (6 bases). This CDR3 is CASSGTTSYNEQFF. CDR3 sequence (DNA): TGTGCCAGCAGCGGGACAACCTCCTACAATGAGCAGTTCTTC.